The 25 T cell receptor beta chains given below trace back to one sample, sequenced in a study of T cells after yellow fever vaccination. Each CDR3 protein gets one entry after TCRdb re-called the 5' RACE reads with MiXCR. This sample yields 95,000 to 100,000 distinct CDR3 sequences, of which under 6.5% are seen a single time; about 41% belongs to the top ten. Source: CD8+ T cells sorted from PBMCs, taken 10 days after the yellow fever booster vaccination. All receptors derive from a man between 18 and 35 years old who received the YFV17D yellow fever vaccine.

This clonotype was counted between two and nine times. The CDR3 is CASRGDLGNSPLHF. DNA of the CDR3: TGTGCCAGCAGGGGGGACTTGGGGAATTCACCCCTCCACTTT. The V call is TRBV21-1, the J call TRBJ1-6. TRBV21-1 is a pseudogene segment. The CDR3 length is 14 residues.

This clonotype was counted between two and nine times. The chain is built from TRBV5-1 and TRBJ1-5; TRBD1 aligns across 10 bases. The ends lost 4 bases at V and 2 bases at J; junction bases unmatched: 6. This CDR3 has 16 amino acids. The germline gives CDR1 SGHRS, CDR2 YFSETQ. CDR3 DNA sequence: TGCGCCAGCAGCACCGGGACAGGGGAGGGCAATCAGCCCCAGCATTTT. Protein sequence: CASSTGTGEGNQPQHF.

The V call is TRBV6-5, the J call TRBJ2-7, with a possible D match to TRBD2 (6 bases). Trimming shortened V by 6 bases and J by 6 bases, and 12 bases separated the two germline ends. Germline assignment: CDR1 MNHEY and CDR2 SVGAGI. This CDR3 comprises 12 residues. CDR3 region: CASRERRGEQYF. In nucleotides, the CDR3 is TGTGCCAGCAGGGAGCGGCGGGGCGAGCAGTACTTC.

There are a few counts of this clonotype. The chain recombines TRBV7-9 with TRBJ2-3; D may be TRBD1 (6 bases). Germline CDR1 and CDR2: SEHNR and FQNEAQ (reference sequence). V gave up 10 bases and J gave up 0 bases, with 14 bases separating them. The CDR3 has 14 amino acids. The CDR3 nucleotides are TGTGCCACCGAAACGAGGGGGAGCACAGATACGCAGTATTTT. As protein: CATETRGSTDTQYF.

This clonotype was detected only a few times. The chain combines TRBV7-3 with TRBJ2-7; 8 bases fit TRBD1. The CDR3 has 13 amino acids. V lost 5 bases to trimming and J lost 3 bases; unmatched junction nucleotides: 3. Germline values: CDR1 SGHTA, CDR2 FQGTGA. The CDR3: CASSVDRGYEQYF. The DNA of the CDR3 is TGTGCCAGCAGCGTTGACAGGGGCTACGAGCAGTACTTC.

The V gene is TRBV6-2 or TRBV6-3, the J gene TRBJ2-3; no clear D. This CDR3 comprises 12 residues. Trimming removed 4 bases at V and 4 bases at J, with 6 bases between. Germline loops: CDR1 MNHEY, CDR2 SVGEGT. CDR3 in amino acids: CASSLQADTQYF. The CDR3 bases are TGTGCCAGCAGTTTACAAGCAGATACGCAGTATTTT.

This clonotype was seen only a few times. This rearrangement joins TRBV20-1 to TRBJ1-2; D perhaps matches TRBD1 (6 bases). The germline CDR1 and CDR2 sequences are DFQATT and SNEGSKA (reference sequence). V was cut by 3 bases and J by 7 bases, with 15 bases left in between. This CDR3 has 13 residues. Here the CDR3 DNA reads TGCAGTGCTAGCGGTGTAGGGGGGCCTGGCTACACCTTC. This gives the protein CSASGVGGPGYTF.

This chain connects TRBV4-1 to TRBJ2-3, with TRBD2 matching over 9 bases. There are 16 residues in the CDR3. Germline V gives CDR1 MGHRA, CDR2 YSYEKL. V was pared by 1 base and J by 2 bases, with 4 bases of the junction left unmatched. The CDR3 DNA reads TGCGCCAGCAGCCAAGGCACTAGCGGGTACACAGATACGCAGTATTTT. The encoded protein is CASSQGTSGYTDTQYF.

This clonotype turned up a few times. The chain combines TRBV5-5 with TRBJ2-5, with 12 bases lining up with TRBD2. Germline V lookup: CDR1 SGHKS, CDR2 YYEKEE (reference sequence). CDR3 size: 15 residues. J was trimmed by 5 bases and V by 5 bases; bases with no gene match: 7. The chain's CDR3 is CASRASGGDGETQYF. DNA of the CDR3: TGTGCCAGCAGAGCTAGCGGGGGGGATGGGGAGACCCAGTACTTC.

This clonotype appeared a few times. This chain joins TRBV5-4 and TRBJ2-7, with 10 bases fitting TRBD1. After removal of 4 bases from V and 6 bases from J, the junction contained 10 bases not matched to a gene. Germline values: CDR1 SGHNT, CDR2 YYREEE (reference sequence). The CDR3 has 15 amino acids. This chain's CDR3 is CASSPPGQGIREQYF. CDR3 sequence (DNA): TGTGCCAGCAGCCCTCCGGGACAGGGGATTCGCGAGCAGTACTTC.

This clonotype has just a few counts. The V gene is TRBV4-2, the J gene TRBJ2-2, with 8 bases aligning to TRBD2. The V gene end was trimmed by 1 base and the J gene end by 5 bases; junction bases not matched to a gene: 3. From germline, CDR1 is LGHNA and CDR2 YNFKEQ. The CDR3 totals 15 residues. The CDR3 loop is CASSQGSGETGELFF. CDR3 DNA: TGTGCCAGCAGCCAAGGTAGCGGGGAAACCGGGGAGCTGTTTTTT.

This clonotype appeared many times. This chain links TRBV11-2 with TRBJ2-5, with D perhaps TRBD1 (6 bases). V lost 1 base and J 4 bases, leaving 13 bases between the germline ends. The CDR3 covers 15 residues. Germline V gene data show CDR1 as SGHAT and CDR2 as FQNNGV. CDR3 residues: CASSLGRGLRETQYF. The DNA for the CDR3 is TGTGCCAGCAGCTTAGGAAGGGGGTTGAGAGAGACCCAGTACTTC.

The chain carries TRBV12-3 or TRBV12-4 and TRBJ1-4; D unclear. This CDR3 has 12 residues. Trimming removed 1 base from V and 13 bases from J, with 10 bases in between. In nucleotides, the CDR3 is TGTGCCAGCAGTTTAGGCGGGCCAGGACTGTTTTTT. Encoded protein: CASSLGGPGLFF.

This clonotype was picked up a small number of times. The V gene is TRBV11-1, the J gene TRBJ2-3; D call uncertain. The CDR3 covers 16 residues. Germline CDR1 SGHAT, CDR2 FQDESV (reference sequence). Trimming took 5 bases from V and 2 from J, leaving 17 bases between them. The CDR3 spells CASSPVDHPSTDTQYF. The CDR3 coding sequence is TGTGCCAGCAGCCCCGTTGACCATCCATCCACAGATACGCAGTATTTT.

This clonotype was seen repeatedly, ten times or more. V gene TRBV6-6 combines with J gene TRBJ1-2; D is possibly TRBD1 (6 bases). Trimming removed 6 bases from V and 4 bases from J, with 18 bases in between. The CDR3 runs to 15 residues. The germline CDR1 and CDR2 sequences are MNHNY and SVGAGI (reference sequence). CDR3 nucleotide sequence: TGTGCCAGCAGAGGACGGCAGGGGAGTGCCTATGGCTACACCTTC. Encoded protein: CASRGRQGSAYGYTF.

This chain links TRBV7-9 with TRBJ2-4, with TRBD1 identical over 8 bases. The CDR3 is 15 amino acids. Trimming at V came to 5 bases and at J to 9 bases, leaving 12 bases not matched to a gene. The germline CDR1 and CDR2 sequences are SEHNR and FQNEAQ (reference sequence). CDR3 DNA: TGTGCCAGCAGCCCCCAGAAGACAGGGGTTGGCATTCAGTACTTC. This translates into CASSPQKTGVGIQYF.

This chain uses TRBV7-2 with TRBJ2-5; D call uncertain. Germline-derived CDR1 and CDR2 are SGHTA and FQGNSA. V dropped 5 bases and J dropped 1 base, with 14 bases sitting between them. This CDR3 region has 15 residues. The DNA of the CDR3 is TGTGCCAGCAGCCTTCTCCGGACCATCCAAGAGACCCAGTACTTC. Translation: CASSLLRTIQETQYF.

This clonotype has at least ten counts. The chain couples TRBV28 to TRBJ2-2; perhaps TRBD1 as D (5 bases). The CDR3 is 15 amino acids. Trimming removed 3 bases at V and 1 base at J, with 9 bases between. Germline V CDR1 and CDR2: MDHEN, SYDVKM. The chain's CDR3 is CASSLGRVNTGELFF. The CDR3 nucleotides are TGTGCCAGCAGTTTGGGCAGGGTGAACACCGGGGAGCTGTTTTTT.

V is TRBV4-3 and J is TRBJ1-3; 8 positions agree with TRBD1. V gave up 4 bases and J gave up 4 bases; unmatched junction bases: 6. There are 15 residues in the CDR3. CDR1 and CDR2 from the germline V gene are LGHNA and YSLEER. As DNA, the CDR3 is TGCGCCAGCAGCCTTTCGACAGGGGTCGGAAACACCATATATTTT. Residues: CASSLSTGVGNTIYF.

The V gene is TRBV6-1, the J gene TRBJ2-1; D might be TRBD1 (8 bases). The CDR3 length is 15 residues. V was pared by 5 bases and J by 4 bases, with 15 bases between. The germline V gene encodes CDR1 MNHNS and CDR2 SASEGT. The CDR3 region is CASSLPQGGYNEQFF. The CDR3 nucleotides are TGTGCCAGCAGTCTCCCACAGGGGGGGTACAATGAGCAGTTCTTC.

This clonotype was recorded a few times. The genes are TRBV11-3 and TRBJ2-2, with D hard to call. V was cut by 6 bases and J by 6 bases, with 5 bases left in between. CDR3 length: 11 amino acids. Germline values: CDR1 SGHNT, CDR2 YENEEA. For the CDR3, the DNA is TGTGCCAGCAGTGGGTCCGGGGAGCTGTTTTTT. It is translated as CASSGSGELFF.

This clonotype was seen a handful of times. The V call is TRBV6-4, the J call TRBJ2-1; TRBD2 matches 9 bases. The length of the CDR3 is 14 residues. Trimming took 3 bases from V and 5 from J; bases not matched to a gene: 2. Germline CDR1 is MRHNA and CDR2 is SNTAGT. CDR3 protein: CASSEAGGNNEQFF. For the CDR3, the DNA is TGTGCCAGCAGTGAAGCGGGGGGAAACAATGAGCAGTTCTTC.

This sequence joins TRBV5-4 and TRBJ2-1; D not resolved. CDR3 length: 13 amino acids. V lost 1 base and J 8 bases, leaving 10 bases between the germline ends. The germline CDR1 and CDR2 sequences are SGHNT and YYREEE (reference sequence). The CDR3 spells CASSLSGRDEQFF. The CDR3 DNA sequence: TGTGCCAGCAGCTTGTCGGGTAGGGATGAGCAGTTCTTC.

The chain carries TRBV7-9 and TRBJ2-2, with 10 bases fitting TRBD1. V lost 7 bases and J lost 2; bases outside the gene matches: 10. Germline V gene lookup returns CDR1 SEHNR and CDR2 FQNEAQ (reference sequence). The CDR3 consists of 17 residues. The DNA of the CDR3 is TGTGCCAGCACCAACCTGAGGGACAGGGGCAACACCGGGGAGCTGTTTTTT. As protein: CASTNLRDRGNTGELFF.

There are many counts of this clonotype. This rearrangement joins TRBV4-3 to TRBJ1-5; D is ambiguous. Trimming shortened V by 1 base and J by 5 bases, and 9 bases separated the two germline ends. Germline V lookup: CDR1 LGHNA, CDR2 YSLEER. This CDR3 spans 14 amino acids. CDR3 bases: TGCGCCAGCAGCCAAGTCGTGGCGGATCAGCCCCAGCATTTT. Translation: CASSQVVADQPQHF.